The rows below give T cell receptor beta chains drawn from one sample of a study of cytomegalovirus exposure and HLA in healthy donors. This table comes from immunoSEQ multiplex PCR, and its TCRdb copy is limited to in-frame clones, with some not included. Of about 160,000 clones in the sample, around 80% were seen once. Material for sequencing was PBMCs. The origin of the receptors is a male donor in good health and CMV-seropositive. Both conserved end residues are part of each CDR3. The order of the fields is V gene, D gene, clone size, J gene, CDR3 protein, CDR3 DNA. D genes are given only for firm matches. Size is omitted from some rows. Given values are once, few, many or a class for expanded clones.

>TRBV11-3|NA|NA|TRBJ2-2
CASSLDQGGTANTGELFF
TGTGCCAGCAGCTTAGATCAGGGCGGGACGGCGAACACCGGGGAGCTGTTTTTT
>TRBV10-3|NA|NA|TRBJ2-2
CAISASGTGELFF
TGTGCCATCAGTGCTTCCGGCACCGGGGAGCTGTTTTTT
>TRBV7-2|TRBD1|NA|TRBJ2-7
CASSLAGQRNEQYF
TGTGCCAGCAGCTTAGCGGGACAGCGCAACGAGCAGTACTTC
>TRBV28|TRBD1|NA|TRBJ2-2
CASKTGTVNTGELFF
TGTGCCAGCAAAACCGGGACAGTGAACACCGGGGAGCTGTTTTTT
>TRBV7-2|TRBD2|few|TRBJ2-7
CASSLNGGGSYEQYF
TGTGCCAGCAGCTTAAATGGGGGGGGGTCCTACGAGCAGTACTTC
>TRBV5-4|NA|NA|TRBJ2-1
CASKQGAQGNNEQFF
TGTGCCAGCAAACAAGGTGCGCAGGGGAACAATGAGCAGTTCTTC
>TRBV6-5|NA|NA|TRBJ2-7
CASGGWAYEQYF
TGTGCCAGCGGGGGGTGGGCCTACGAGCAGTACTTC
>TRBV7-7|NA|once|TRBJ2-1
CASSLAVGVHNEQFF
TGTGCCAGCAGCTTAGCGGTCGGGGTCCACAATGAGCAGTTCTTC
>TRBV27|NA|few|TRBJ2-7
CASSKGWGSYEQYF
TGTGCCAGCTCTAAGGGGTGGGGCTCCTACGAGCAGTACTTC
>TRBV11-3|NA|NA|TRBJ2-5
CASSSAEGIQETQYF
TGTGCCAGCAGCTCAGCGGAGGGCATACAAGAGACCCAGTACTTC
>TRBV12-5|NA|NA|TRBJ2-1
CASGSDLYNEQFF
TGTGCTAGTGGTTCAGACTTATACAATGAGCAGTTCTTC
>TRBV5-6|TRBD1|NA|TRBJ2-3
CASSVRGPTSTDTQYF
TGTGCCAGCAGCGTCAGGGGGCCGACTAGCACAGATACGCAGTATTTT
>TRBV2|NA|NA|TRBJ2-5
CASSGGRVETQYF
TGTGCCAGCAGTGGGGGCAGGGTGGAGACCCAGTACTTC
>TRBV5-4|TRBD2|NA|TRBJ2-7
CASSPRTSSYEQYF
TGTGCCAGCAGTCCAAGGACTAGCTCCTACGAGCAGTACTTC
>TRBV5-1|NA|NA|TRBJ2-3
CASSSQTVGLNTDTQYF
TGCGCCAGCAGCTCCCAAACGGTCGGACTGAACACAGATACGCAGTATTTT
>TRBV28|NA|once|TRBJ1-6
CASSPAFTKQRSYNSPLHF
TGTGCCAGCAGTCCTGCCTTTACGAAGCAACGCTCCTATAATTCACCCCTCCACTTT
>TRBV29-1|NA|NA|TRBJ1-1
CSGRYTEAFF
TGCAGCGGGAGGTACACTGAAGCTTTCTTT
>TRBV27|TRBD2|NA|TRBJ2-3
CASSAPGLAETTDTQYF
TGTGCCAGCAGTGCCCCGGGACTAGCGGAGACCACAGATACGCAGTATTTT
>TRBV4-1|TRBD1|NA|TRBJ1-6
CASSHVGQGKNSPLHF
TGCGCCAGCAGCCACGTCGGACAGGGTAAAAATTCACCCCTCCACTTT
>TRBV18|TRBD1|NA|TRBJ2-1
CASSSREGTGGSNEQFF
TGTGCCAGCTCATCCCGAGAAGGGACAGGGGGCTCTAATGAGCAGTTCTTC
>TRBV27|NA|NA|TRBJ2-7
CASSIRGSYEQYF
TGTGCCAGCAGCATCAGGGGCTCCTACGAGCAGTACTTC
>TRBV7-2|TRBD1|NA|TRBJ2-7
CASSLAGQGAMMYEQYF
TGTGCCAGCAGCTTAGCGGGACAGGGGGCAATGATGTACGAGCAGTACTTC
>TRBV27|TRBD1|NA|TRBJ2-1
CASSSGQVAYNEQFF
TGTGCCAGCAGTTCCGGACAGGTAGCATACAATGAGCAGTTCTTC
>TRBV27|TRBD1|NA|TRBJ1-2
CASSRGGAPTFLEGYTF
TGTGCCAGCAGCCGAGGGGGCGCACCAACCTTCCTTGAAGGCTACACCTTC
>TRBV5-1|NA|NA|TRBJ1-1
CASSFSTGSGNTEAFF
TGCGCCAGCAGCTTTAGCACAGGGAGCGGGAACACTGAAGCTTTCTTT
>TRBV5-1|NA|NA|TRBJ2-1
CASSLGVAAREQFF
TGCGCCAGCAGCTTGGGAGTAGCGGCCAGAGAGCAGTTCTTC
>TRBV4-1|NA|few|TRBJ1-1
CASSDRTLGQMNTEAFF
TGCGCCAGCAGCGATAGAACCCTAGGACAGATGAACACTGAAGCTTTCTTT
>TRBV27|NA|once|TRBJ1-5
CASPPPIAGKPQHF
TGTGCCAGCCCCCCCCCAATCGCAGGTAAGCCCCAGCATTTT
>TRBV7-2|TRBD1|NA|TRBJ1-2
CASSLPTGVGYTF
TGTGCCAGCAGCTTACCGACAGGGGTTGGCTACACCTTC
>TRBV6-5|NA|NA|TRBJ1-4
CASRRGSEKLFF
TGTGCCAGCCGGCGAGGGTCCGAAAAACTGTTTTTT
>TRBV18|TRBD2|few|TRBJ2-2
CASSPLLPSGGLMNTGELFF
TGTGCCAGCTCACCACTACTCCCTAGCGGGGGTCTCATGAACACCGGGGAGCTGTTTTTT
>TRBV5-4|NA|NA|TRBJ2-7
CASSKVTSSTGEQYF
TGTGCCAGCAGCAAGGTGACTAGTTCCACGGGGGAGCAGTACTTC